This T cell receptor (beta chain) was profiled in a study of T cell responses to AZD1222 COVID-19 vaccine. Clones were read by immunoSEQ multiplex PCR, and TCRdb kept only the in-frame ones, dropping some. The sample yields approximately 120,000 clones, 90% seen once. Per the germline V gene, CDR1 is MNHNS and CDR2 is SASEGT. With 2 bases removed from V and 5 bases from J, the gap between germline ends came to 13 bases. The CDR3 length is 14 residues. This TCR was recovered from an adult in good health. The gene calls are TRBV6-1 and TRBJ2-7; D is perhaps TRBD2 (6 bases). Here the sequenced sample was peripheral blood, taken on day 0 of MenACWY control vaccination. Written as DNA, the CDR3 is TGTGCCAGCAGTGAATCGGGGGAAGTCCACGAGCAGTACTTC. The encoded protein is CASSESGEVHEQYF.